Ten or more counts support the clone carrying this T cell receptor (beta chain). Its antigen is still unknown. These data come from a study of neurological immune-mediated disorders. Study results and caveats: Patients with HTLV-1-associated myelopathy had the highest level of TCR clonal expansion, whereas patients with multiple sclerosis had the lowest level, falling beneath the level found in healthy controls.

TCRdb re-analysed the 5' RACE reads in MiXCR, keeping a single row per CDR3 protein. The table shows around 29,000 distinct CDR3 sequences, with 9.5% to 13% occurring only once. The CDR3 length is 12 residues. From germline, CDR1 is SGHRS and CDR2 YFSETQ. The germline V and J ends were trimmed by 0 bases and 10 bases, with 10 bases remaining between them. From 2 million PBMCs stored at -80 C, the unsorted libraries were generated. Sequencing was carried out using PBMCs. This TCR was recovered from a woman in her sixties or seventies in good health. The V gene is TRBV5-1, the J gene TRBJ1-2; D unclear. CDR3 sequence: CASSLGAADYTF. DNA of the CDR3: TGCGCCAGCAGCTTGGGAGCCGCGGACTACACCTTC.